Shown below are 25 T cell receptor beta chains from a single sample sequenced in a study of shared clonotypes between healthy human individuals. Measured with immunoSEQ multiplex PCR; TCRdb has only the in-frame clones, and not every one. Of more than 550,000 clones listed, 80% to 95% are singletons. The material sequenced was memory CD8+ T cells from PBMCs. Noted subset: CD45RO+ cells pooled with CCR7-negative TemRA cells. The receptors shown here come from a man aged 18 to 30 in good health. Some clones in this sample may be carry-over from other donors' samples.

The rearrangement joins TRBV11-2 to TRBJ2-1; no clear D gene. V lost 5 bases and J lost 5, with 13 bases in between. The CDR3 runs 14 residues. Germline V lookup: CDR1 SGHAT, CDR2 FQNNGV. CDR3 sequence reads: CASSLRPLDNEQFF. The CDR3 bases are TGTGCCAGCAGCCTGAGACCCTTAGACAATGAGCAGTTCTTC.

The rearrangement uses TRBV19 and TRBJ2-1; the D gene is possibly TRBD2 (5 bases). In germline, CDR1 is LNHDA, CDR2 SQIVND (reference sequence). The V gene lost 6 bases and the J gene lost 3 bases, with 21 bases spanning the gap. The CDR3 is 17 residues long. The CDR3 here is CASRVSSGIDGYNEQFF. CDR3 nucleotide sequence: TGTGCCAGTAGGGTCTCCTCCGGGATTGACGGCTACAATGAGCAGTTCTTC.

This chain joins TRBV6-4 and TRBJ2-7; 8 bases fit TRBD1. The V segment lost 2 bases and the J segment 1 base; nucleotides outside the gene matches: 1. CDR1 MRHNA and CDR2 SNTAGT come from the germline V gene. This CDR3 is 14 amino acids long. The CDR3 loop reads CASSDTGGSYEQYF. The CDR3, as DNA: TGTGCCAGCAGTGACACAGGGGGATCCTACGAGCAGTACTTC.

The chain is built from TRBV5-5 and TRBJ2-2; D ambiguous. V lost 4 bases to trimming and J lost 3 bases, with 13 bases between them. The CDR3 sequence is 15 residues long. Looked up from germline, CDR1 is SGHKS and CDR2 is YYEKEE (reference sequence). The DNA of the CDR3 is TGTGCCAGCAGCCCCCTCAGGAAGGACACCGGGGAGCTGTTTTTT. Translation gives CASSPLRKDTGELFF.

The CDR3 bases are TGTGCCAGCACCCATCGAGGGGGGGCGGCCAGGGGCTATGGCTACACCTTC. Its translation: CASTHRGGAARGYGYTF. This chain uses TRBV28 with TRBJ1-2; maybe TRBD1 (6 bases). The CDR3 loop spans 17 amino acids. CDR1 MDHEN and CDR2 SYDVKM come from the germline V gene. Deletions cut 7 bases from V and 4 bases from J, with 25 bases between.

CDR3 DNA: TGTGCCAGCAGTGTCGGGGGGCCCGCTGTCCTCTCCTACGAGCAGTACTTC. Encoded protein: CASSVGGPAVLSYEQYF. J is TRBJ2-7 and V is TRBV5-7, with D possibly matching TRBD2 (7 bases). TRBV5-7 is reported as an ORF; its role is uncertain. Trimming shortened V by 5 bases and J by 0 bases, and 21 bases separated the two germline ends. CDR3 length: 17 residues.

The chain joins TRBV27 to TRBJ2-7; no firm D call. Germline assignment: CDR1 MNHEY and CDR2 SMNVEV (reference sequence). Trimming cost V 4 bases and J 4 bases, with 17 bases left between them. The length of the CDR3 is 15 residues. DNA for the CDR3: TGTGCCAGCAGTTCCCAGTCTGGACCGAAATACGAGCAGTACTTC. Its translation: CASSSQSGPKYEQYF.

The gene calls are TRBV27 and TRBJ1-2; 8 positions agree with TRBD1. CDR1 and CDR2 from the germline V gene are MNHEY and SMNVEV (reference sequence). The CDR3 has 16 residues. V lost 5 bases, J lost 0 bases, and 8 bases stayed unmatched. The CDR3 nucleotides read TGTGCCAGCAGTGTACAACAGGGGGTGACTAACTATGGCTACACCTTC. Translation gives CASSVQQGVTNYGYTF.

The chain recombines TRBV2 with TRBJ2-2; D is uncertain. V was trimmed by 10 bases and J by 5 bases, leaving 14 bases between them. Germline V gene sequence: CDR1 SNHLY, CDR2 FYNNEI. There are 13 residues in the CDR3. The CDR3 nucleotides are TGTGCCACCCCCGGGCCCGGGACCGGGGAGCTGTTTTTT. It translates to CATPGPGTGELFF.

This clone appeared once. J is TRBJ2-7 and V is TRBV7-8; TRBD1 matches at 7 bases. Germline V lookup: CDR1 SGHVS, CDR2 FQNEAQ. The CDR3 is 13 amino acids. The ends lost 10 bases at V and 2 bases at J; junction bases unmatched: 8. For the CDR3, the DNA is TGTGCCACCTCAGACAGGGCCACCTACGAGCAGTACTTC. Its protein product is CATSDRATYEQYF.

The V and J genes are TRBV10-3 and TRBJ2-1, with D unresolved. Germline V CDR1 and CDR2: ENHRY, SYGVKD. The CDR3 sequence is 13 residues long. V lost 3 bases to trimming and J lost 4 bases, with 7 bases between them. CDR3 sequence: CAISDREYNEQFF. For the CDR3, the DNA is TGTGCCATCAGTGACAGAGAATACAATGAGCAGTTCTTC.

CDR3: CAPCGLDTEAFF. CDR3 sequence (DNA): TGTGCCCCCTGTGGTCTGGACACTGAAGCTTTCTTT. The rearrangement joins TRBV15 to TRBJ1-1; D gene ambiguous. The CDR3 length is 12 residues. Germline lookup yields CDR1 LNHNV and CDR2 YYDKDF (reference sequence). V lost 11 bases, J lost 3 bases, and 13 bases lay in between.

This chain links TRBV27 with TRBJ2-5, with D possibly matching TRBD2 (5 bases). The CDR3 has 14 residues. The germline CDR1 and CDR2 sequences are MNHEY and SMNVEV (reference sequence). The V and J ends lost 3 bases and 1 base respectively, with 9 bases between them. The DNA for the CDR3 is TGTGCCAGCAGTTTCGTCGGAGGCCAAGAGACCCAGTACTTC. Encoded protein: CASSFVGGQETQYF.

This clone was detected only once. The chain combines TRBV5-4 with TRBJ2-7; TRBD1 aligns across 9 bases. The CDR3 has 17 amino acids. CDR1 and CDR2 from the germline V gene are SGHNT and YYREEE (reference sequence). Trimming took 5 bases from V and 2 from J; bases not matched to a gene: 14. The CDR3 nucleotides read TGTGCCAGCAGTCCGGACAGGGGTTTGGATTTGACCTACGAGCAGTACTTC. Amino acids: CASSPDRGLDLTYEQYF.

V gene TRBV5-1 combines with J gene TRBJ1-1; a possible D gene is TRBD1 (6 bases). Germline V gene sequence: CDR1 SGHRS, CDR2 YFSETQ. The CDR3 is 15 residues long. Trimming cost V 1 base and J 4 bases, with 14 bases left between them. CDR3 coding DNA: TGCGCCAGCAGCTTGCGATTGGGGGGCCGCACTGAAGCTTTCTTT. Its protein is CASSLRLGGRTEAFF. The full variable domain, its missing parts supplied by reference TRBV5-1 and TRBJ1-1, is KAGVTQTPRYLIKTRGQQVTLSCSPISGHRSVSWYQQTPGQGLQFLFEYFSETQRNKGNFPGRFSGRQFSNSRSEMNVSTLELGDSALYLCASSLRLGGRTEAFFGQGTRLTVV.

The chain uses TRBV5-1 and TRBJ2-4; TRBD2 matches 7 bases. Trimming cost V 4 bases and J 1 base; bases outside gene matches: 8. CDR3 length equals 16 residues. Looked up from germline, CDR1 is SGHRS and CDR2 is YFSETQ. The chain's CDR3 is CASSVGAGKAKNIQYF. CDR3 sequence (DNA): TGCGCCAGCAGCGTTGGAGCGGGAAAGGCCAAAAACATTCAGTACTTC. Based on the CDR3 plus reference TRBV5-1 and TRBJ2-4, the full variable domain is KAGVTQTPRYLIKTRGQQVTLSCSPISGHRSVSWYQQTPGQGLQFLFEYFSETQRNKGNFPGRFSGRQFSNSRSEMNVSTLELGDSALYLCASSVGAGKAKNIQYFGAGTRLSVL.

The chain has TRBV14 and TRBJ1-2; the match to TRBD1 covers 7 bases. Germline V gene lookup returns CDR1 SGHDN and CDR2 FVKESK. Trimming cost V 0 bases and J 5 bases; bases outside gene matches: 9. This CDR3 is built from 16 residues. The CDR3 sequence: CASSQDLKGALYGYTF. The CDR3 DNA follows: TGTGCCAGCAGCCAAGATCTTAAGGGGGCTCTGTATGGCTACACCTTC.

The chain combines TRBV4-3 with TRBJ2-1; 11 bases fit TRBD2. The CDR3 covers 16 residues. The trim removed 3 bases at V and 7 bases at J, leaving 8 bases unmatched. Germline CDR1 LGHNA, CDR2 YSLEER. The CDR3 region has the DNA TGCGCCAGCAGCCAGGCTGGACTAGCGGGTCTTAATGAGCAGTTCTTC. The encoded protein is CASSQAGLAGLNEQFF.

The gene calls are TRBV10-3 and TRBJ1-5, with TRBD1 matching over 8 bases. The trim removed 3 bases at V and 1 base at J, leaving 8 bases unmatched. The CDR3 extends over 17 amino acids. The V gene's germline CDR1 is ENHRY and CDR2 SYGVKD. As DNA, the CDR3 is TGTGCCATCAGTGAAGGGACAGGAGGGTGGAGCAATCAGCCCCAGCATTTT. This gives the protein CAISEGTGGWSNQPQHF.

V usage is TRBV28 and J usage is TRBJ2-3; D unclear. Trimming left V 2 bases short and J 2 bases short, with 14 bases between. The germline V gene encodes CDR1 MDHEN and CDR2 SYDVKM. The CDR3 covers 16 residues. CDR3 amino acids: CASSLSVGTVTDTQYF. CDR3 nucleotide sequence: TGTGCCAGCAGTTTAAGCGTGGGTACAGTCACAGATACGCAGTATTTT.

The chain joins TRBV7-9 to TRBJ1-4, with D uncertain. CDR1 SEHNR and CDR2 FQNEAQ come from the germline V gene (reference sequence). The CDR3 is 17 residues long. Trimming took off 4 bases at V and 1 base at J, with 16 bases between the two ends. CDR3 sequence (DNA): TGTGCCAGCAGCTCACCGAACCCTTTGAGAACTAATGAAAAACTGTTTTTT. This codes for CASSSPNPLRTNEKLFF. Complete variable domain (other parts from reference TRBV7-9 and TRBJ1-4): DTGVSQNPRHKITKRGQNVTFRCDPISEHNRLYWYRQTLGQGPEFLTYFQNEAQLEKSRLLSDRFSAERPKGSFSTLEIQRTEQGDSAMYLCASSSPNPLRTNEKLFFGSGTQLSVL.

The gene calls are TRBV27 and TRBJ2-7; D is possibly TRBD1 or TRBD2 (6 bases each). This CDR3 comprises 16 residues. Trimming pared 2 bases from V and 2 bases from J, leaving 16 bases between. CDR1 MNHEY and CDR2 SMNVEV come from the germline V gene (reference sequence). The CDR3 is CASSLTAGGYTYEQYF. The DNA for the CDR3 is TGTGCCAGCAGTTTAACTGCCGGGGGCTATACCTACGAGCAGTACTTC.

The rearrangement joins TRBV11-2 to TRBJ2-5, with D uncertain. The CDR3 is made up of 15 amino acids. CDR1 and CDR2 (germline): SGHAT, FQNNGV. The V gene lost 1 base and the J gene lost 5 bases, with 14 bases spanning the gap. This CDR3 is CASSLVRFSEETQYF. The CDR3 nucleotides are TGTGCCAGCAGCTTAGTGCGGTTCTCAGAGGAGACCCAGTACTTC. Full variable domain (missing parts from reference TRBV11-2 and TRBJ2-5): EAGVAQSPRYKIIEKRQSVAFWCNPISGHATLYWYQQILGQGPKLLIQFQNNGVVDDSQLPKDRFSAERLKGVDSTLKIQPAKLEDSAVYLCASSLVRFSEETQYFGPGTRLLVL.

The chain joins TRBV4-1 to TRBJ2-7; unclear D gene. Deletions cut 4 bases from V and 1 base from J, with 20 bases between. Germline lookup yields CDR1 MGHRA and CDR2 YSYEKL. The CDR3 sequence is 17 residues long. CDR3 sequence: CASSLRAPAGGSYEQYF. In DNA form, the CDR3 reads TGCGCCAGCAGCCTAAGAGCACCCGCCGGTGGGTCCTACGAGCAGTACTTC.

V usage is TRBV7-9 and J usage is TRBJ2-1; TRBD1 agrees at 8 bases. The CDR3 is made up of 16 amino acids. The ends lost 4 bases at V and 8 bases at J; junction bases unmatched: 13. Germline V gives CDR1 SEHNR, CDR2 FQNEAQ (reference sequence). Written as DNA, the CDR3 is TGTGCCAGCAGCTCTAGTCAACCAGGGGGCTGGTATGAGCAGTTCTTC. Protein product: CASSSSQPGGWYEQFF.